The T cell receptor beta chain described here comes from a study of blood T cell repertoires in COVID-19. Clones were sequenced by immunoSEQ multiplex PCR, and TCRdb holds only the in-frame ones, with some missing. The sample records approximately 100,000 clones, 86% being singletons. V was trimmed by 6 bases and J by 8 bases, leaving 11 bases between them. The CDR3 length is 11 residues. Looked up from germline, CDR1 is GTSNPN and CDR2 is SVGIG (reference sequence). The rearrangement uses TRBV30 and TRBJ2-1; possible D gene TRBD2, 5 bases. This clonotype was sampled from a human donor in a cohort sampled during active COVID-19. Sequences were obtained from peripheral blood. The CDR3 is CACTRVDEQFF. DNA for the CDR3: TGTGCCTGCACTAGGGTGGATGAGCAGTTCTTC.